A single T cell receptor (beta chain) is shown here with its context. Its specificity is not known. One end of the junction does not line up with germline, which may come from a read error. This CDR3 region has 16 residues. Germline CDR1 is SSHAT and CDR2 is FNYEAQ (reference sequence). PCR was performed using 60 Vbeta and 13 Jbeta primers. TCRdb's copy holds only in-frame clones and misses some; the assay was immunoSEQ multiplex PCR. The sample includes 200,000 or so clones, around 75% of them seen just once. This specimen belongs to a study of cytomegalovirus exposure and HLA in healthy donors. Looking at the study overall: Roughly 180 million T cells yielded more than 95 million unique TCR beta sequences, as an earlier analysis found. Study conclusions and caveats: In a later analysis, HLA-C alleles had the fewest associated TCRs, DRB1 alleles the most. TRBV6-2, TRBV6-3 and some other V segments were unresolvable in 87-base-pair reads.

There were likely unrecorded immune exposures, though donors were nominally healthy when sampled. What was sequenced was PBMCs. This receptor was taken from a middle-aged man in good health and CMV-seropositive. The gene calls are TRBV7-7 and TRBJ2-5, with D perhaps matching TRBD1 (5 bases). This chain's CDR3 is CASSVAGLVAIETQYF. The CDR3 coding sequence is TGTGCTAGCAGCGTCGCAGGGCTTGTGGCCATAGAGACCCAGTACTTC.